This TCR beta chain was sequenced during a study of post-analysis software for immune sequencing data. Of note for this clonotype: Its antigen is undetermined.

The library was made from cDNA and included unique molecular identifiers. A single record per CDR3 protein comes from TCRdb applying MiXCR to the PCR reads. The table lists roughly 800,000 distinct CDR3 sequences, about 57% of them singletons. There are 13 residues in the CDR3. In germline, CDR1 is DFQATT, CDR2 SNEGSKA (reference sequence). The junction had 5 bases not matched to a gene; V was cut back by 6 bases and J by 2 bases. Study-wide results and caveats: TRBV segments more frequent in patients than in controls numbered roughly 5 and included TRBV5-6, TRBV5-1 and TRBV20-1.

Sequencing was done on a sample of blood. The clonotype comes from a girl aged 10-17 years with multiple sclerosis. This chain joins TRBV20-1 and TRBJ2-7; 9 bases are shared with TRBD1. The DNA of the CDR3 is TGCAGTGCCCAAGGACAGGGGACCTACGAGCAGTACTTC. Residues: CSAQGQGTYEQYF.